What follows are 18 T cell receptor beta chains derived from one specimen sequenced in a study of technical replicates of blood from a handful of donors. The assay was immunoSEQ multiplex PCR, and TCRdb's table has in-frame clones only and misses some. The table includes about 59,000 clones, 85% to 95% detected once. The sample comprised PBMCs. Receptors originate from a human donor in good health. Some clones in this sample may be carry-over from other donors' samples.

The V call is TRBV19, the J call TRBJ1-5, with TRBD1 matching 11 bases. J was trimmed by 6 bases and V by 6 bases; bases with no gene match: 7. The CDR3 has 15 residues. Germline V lookup: CDR1 LNHDA, CDR2 SQIVND (reference sequence). The CDR3 nucleotides read TGTGCCAGTAGCCCGGACAGGGGGCTTCCTCAGCCCCAGCATTTT. Protein sequence: CASSPDRGLPQPQHF.

The table lists this clone with a count of one. The rearrangement joins TRBV7-9 to TRBJ1-2; D is possibly TRBD1 (5 bases). Trimming stripped 4 bases from V and 7 bases from J, with 7 bases between. The germline gives CDR1 SEHNR, CDR2 FQNEAQ (reference sequence). The length of the CDR3 is 11 residues. The CDR3 sequence is CASSSGFGYTF. Written as DNA, the CDR3 is TGTGCCAGCAGCTCAGGGTTTGGCTACACCTTC.

This rearrangement joins TRBV19 to TRBJ2-1; 7 bases fit TRBD2. The CDR3 is made up of 15 amino acids. V lost 6 bases and J lost 10; bases outside the gene matches: 15. The germline CDR1 and CDR2 sequences are LNHDA and SQIVND (reference sequence). In DNA, the CDR3 is TGTGCCAGTAGCGATCCCCAGCTAGCGGACGGGGAGCAGTTCTTC. Protein sequence: CASSDPQLADGEQFF.

The chain links TRBV6-1 to TRBJ2-1; no reliable D call. Between the trimmed V and J ends, which lost 6 bases and 15 bases, there was a span of 15 bases. This CDR3 comprises 11 residues. CDR1 and CDR2 (germline): MNHNS, SASEGT. CDR3 sequence: CASRAIQWLFF. CDR3 DNA sequence: TGTGCCAGCAGAGCAATTCAATGGTTGTTCTTC.

V is TRBV5-1 and J is TRBJ2-7; 7 bases align to TRBD1. The J segment lost 7 bases and the V segment lost 7 bases, leaving 5 bases of the junction unmatched. The CDR3 runs 11 residues. Germline V lookup: CDR1 SGHRS, CDR2 YFSETQ. The CDR3 reads CASRETGEQYF. CDR3 sequence (DNA): TGCGCCAGCCGCGAGACAGGGGAGCAGTACTTC.

This sequence joins TRBV7-2 and TRBJ1-5, with D perhaps TRBD1 (6 bases). With 9 bases removed from V and 1 base from J, the gap between germline ends came to 10 bases. Germline values: CDR1 SGHTA, CDR2 FQGNSA. The CDR3 consists of 13 residues. This CDR3 reads CARHGQSNQPQHF. As DNA, the CDR3 is TGTGCCAGACATGGACAGAGCAATCAGCCCCAGCATTTT.

The CDR3 nucleotides are TGTGCCAGCAGGATGGCGGGACGCGACACCATATATTTT. It encodes CASRMAGRDTIYF. J is TRBJ1-3 and V is TRBV6-5; D is perhaps TRBD1 (5 bases). CDR1 and CDR2 (germline): MNHEY, SVGAGI. CDR3 length: 13 residues. The ends were cut back, 6 bases at V and 8 bases at J, with 14 bases in the middle.

The chain couples TRBV5-1 to TRBJ1-2; the D is unclear. The CDR3 sequence is 13 residues long. With 3 bases removed from V and 6 bases from J, the gap between germline ends came to 12 bases. Germline CDR1 reads SGHRS; CDR2 reads YFSETQ. The DNA for the CDR3 is TGCGCCAGCAGCTCGGAGGGTTATGATGGCTACACCTTC. This sequence encodes CASSSEGYDGYTF.

This clone has just one count. The J gene is TRBJ2-7, the V gene TRBV30; 10 nucleotides agree with TRBD2. After removal of 7 bases from V and 4 bases from J, the junction contained 7 bases not matched to a gene. Germline loops: CDR1 GTSNPN, CDR2 SVGIG (reference sequence). The CDR3 covers 13 residues. CDR3 nucleotide sequence: TGTGCCTCCTCCCCGGGACTAGCGTACGAGCAGTACTTC. Protein: CASSPGLAYEQYF.

This chain joins TRBV4-3 and TRBJ2-1, with a weak D call TRBD1 (6 bases). The CDR3 is made up of 17 amino acids. Germline CDR1 LGHNA, CDR2 YSLEER. The germline V and J ends were trimmed by 1 base and 2 bases, with 15 bases remaining between them. DNA of the CDR3: TGCGCCAGCAGCCAAGCCACAGGGTACCAAGCCTACAATGAGCAGTTCTTC. Protein product: CASSQATGYQAYNEQFF.

The CDR3 spells CASKGGEARNTIYF. CDR3 DNA: TGTGCCTCGAAGGGCGGGGAGGCGAGAAACACCATATATTTT. The chain carries TRBV6-5 and TRBJ1-3; D is ambiguous. This CDR3 region has 14 residues. Germline CDR1 MNHEY, CDR2 SVGAGI. The V end was cut by 11 bases, the J end by 5 bases, with 19 bases between.

V gene TRBV7-2 combines with J gene TRBJ2-5; a possible D gene is TRBD2 (5 bases). This CDR3 region has 15 residues. Trimming removed 5 bases from V and 4 bases from J, with 17 bases in between. The V gene's germline CDR1 is SGHTA and CDR2 FQGNSA. The CDR3 bases are TGTGCCAGCAGCCGCTTTAGAGCGGCGGGAGAGACCCAGTACTTC. It yields the protein CASSRFRAAGETQYF.

The chain employs TRBV13 and TRBJ1-2; 12 bases are shared with TRBD1. Trimming cost V 0 bases and J 8 bases; bases outside gene matches: 7. Looked up from germline, CDR1 is PRHDT and CDR2 is FYEKMQ (reference sequence). This CDR3 has 16 amino acids. CDR3 DNA: TGTGCCAGCAGCTTAGGATCCGGGACAGGGGGCCGGGGCTACACCTTC. Translated: CASSLGSGTGGRGYTF.

The chain couples TRBV10-3 to TRBJ2-2, with 7 bases fitting TRBD1. The trim removed 8 bases at V and 0 bases at J, leaving 3 bases unmatched. CDR1 is ENHRY, CDR2 SYGVKD, per germline. The CDR3 is made up of 14 amino acids. The CDR3 coding sequence is TGTGCCATCGGGGGACAGCCGAACACCGGGGAGCTGTTTTTT. Its translation: CAIGGQPNTGELFF.

Concerning this clone: This specimen includes other DNA sequences encoding the same CDR3. The rearrangement links TRBV5-1 to TRBJ2-3; 7 bases align to TRBD2. V lost 4 bases to trimming and J lost 3 bases; unmatched junction nucleotides: 5. This CDR3 is 14 amino acids long. Germline-derived CDR1 and CDR2 are SGHRS and YFSETQ. CDR3 sequence (DNA): TGCGCCAGCAGCCGGGGAGGGTCGACAGATACGCAGTATTTT. It is translated as CASSRGGSTDTQYF.

V and J are TRBV19 and TRBJ2-2; 8 nucleotides line up with TRBD2. With 3 bases clipped from V and 4 bases from J, the junction kept 7 bases outside the gene matches. The length of the CDR3 is 16 residues. Germline V CDR1 and CDR2: LNHDA, SQIVND (reference sequence). CDR3 loop: CASSIGRGVVTGELFF. The CDR3 DNA reads as TGTGCCAGTAGTATCGGGAGGGGAGTAGTCACCGGGGAGCTGTTTTTT.

V is TRBV7-6 and J is TRBJ1-2; 8 bases line up with TRBD1. J lost 1 base, V lost 2 bases, and 9 bases had no gene match. The germline V gene has CDR1 SGHVS and CDR2 FNYEAQ. The CDR3 has 17 amino acids. Here the CDR3 reads CASSLSYSGQGNYGYTF. For the CDR3, the DNA is TGTGCCAGCAGCTTATCTTACTCCGGACAGGGTAACTATGGCTACACCTTC.

The DNA for the CDR3 is TGTGCCAGCAGCCCTCAGGACAACTTCTATGGCTACACCTTC. It encodes CASSPQDNFYGYTF. The chain carries TRBV9 and TRBJ1-2; D might be TRBD1 (5 bases). CDR1 and CDR2 from the germline V gene are SGDLS and YYNGEE. CDR3 length equals 14 residues. V was clipped by 4 bases and J by 4 bases, with 14 bases between them.